Listed below are T cell receptor beta chains from one sample, sequenced in a study of blood T cell repertoires in COVID-19. TCRdb's copy holds only in-frame clones and misses some; the assay was immunoSEQ multiplex PCR. There are a few hundred thousand clones in the sample; approximately 83% occur only once, and under 2.5% lies in the top ten. Sequencing was done on a sample of PBMCs or T cells enriched from blood (not recorded which). These receptors all come from a woman in her 50s who had recovered from COVID-19. CDR3s include the opening cysteine and the closing phenylalanine or tryptophan. Fields, in order: D gene, J gene, CDR3 length, clone size, V gene, CDR3 protein, CDR3 DNA. The D gene is left open where the match is weak. Clone sizes are given selectively: once, few, many, or a class where the clone is expanded.

>TRBD1|TRBJ2-3|15|NA|TRBV3-1/TRBV3-2
CASSQSQGPSDTQYF
TGTGCCAGCAGCCAATCACAGGGGCCGTCAGATACGCAGTATTTT
>TRBD1|TRBJ1-2|14|many|TRBV7-9
CASSPTTGVYGYTF
TGTGCCAGCAGCCCTACTACAGGGGTTTATGGCTACACCTTC
>TRBD1|TRBJ1-1|13|NA|TRBV6-5
CASSYRGQREAFF
TGTGCCAGCAGTTACAGGGGGCAAAGGGAAGCTTTCTTT
>TRBD2|TRBJ2-3|16|once|TRBV5-1
CASSRLAGSNTDTQYF
TGCGCCAGCAGTCGTCTAGCGGGGTCCAACACAGATACGCAGTATTTT
>TRBD2|TRBJ2-7|12|NA|TRBV2
CASRGEGYEQYF
TGTGCCAGCAGAGGGGAGGGTTACGAGCAGTACTTC
>NA|TRBJ2-3|12|NA|TRBV6-4
CASSESPDTQYF
TGTGCCAGCAGTGAAAGCCCAGATACGCAGTATTTT
>TRBD1|TRBJ1-2|13|NA|TRBV7-9
CASSLGQLYGYTF
TGTGCCAGCAGCTTGGGACAGCTCTATGGCTACACCTTC
>NA|TRBJ1-1|12|NA|TRBV5-1
CASSSRDTEAFF
TGCGCCAGCAGCTCCCGGGACACTGAAGCTTTCTTT
>NA|TRBJ2-4|16|NA|TRBV4-1
CASSYRSNLAKNIQYF
TGCGCCAGCAGTTACAGGAGCAATTTAGCCAAAAACATTCAGTACTTC
>NA|TRBJ2-5|14|NA|TRBV5-1
CASSPNPAQETQYF
TGCGCCAGCAGCCCGAATCCAGCGCAAGAGACCCAGTACTTC
>TRBD1|TRBJ1-5|20|NA|TRBV24-1
CATSDLHGTGGIESNQPQHF
TGTGCCACCAGTGATTTGCATGGGACAGGGGGCATAGAGAGCAATCAGCCCCAGCATTTT
>TRBD1|TRBJ2-5|14|once|TRBV3-1/TRBV3-2
CASYATGAIETQYF
TGTGCCAGCTACGCAACAGGGGCGATAGAGACCCAGTACTTC